The 27 T cell receptor beta chains presented below share a single source sample, sequenced in a study of monozygotic twins with inflammatory bowel disease. TCRdb reprocessed the 5' RACE reads and keeps a single row for each CDR3 protein, giving no DNA. This table lists fewer than 450,000 distinct CDR3 sequences. Sequences were obtained from blood. The source of these receptors is a human donor with ulcerative colitis or Crohn's disease, or a healthy co-twin of an affected twin (not recorded which).

This sequence joins TRBV20-1 and TRBJ2-3; there is no DNA to check the TCRdb D call of TRBD1. Germline CDR1 reads DFQATT; CDR2 reads SNEGSKA (reference sequence). The CDR3 has 21 residues. CDR3 residues: CSTSPHRAGDRGRGYTDTQYF.

The chain joins TRBV7-6 to TRBJ1-6; TCRdb's D call of TRBD1 is untestable without DNA. The germline V gene has CDR1 SGHVS and CDR2 FNYEAQ. The CDR3 consists of 15 residues. The CDR3 here is CASRDTHDRVTPLHF.

The chain joins TRBV12-3 or TRBV12-4 to TRBJ2-2. The CDR3 length is 15 residues. The CDR3 region is CASSLQVLNTGELFF.

The CDR3: CSAPTPGQGAVEQYF. The chain recombines TRBV20-1 with TRBJ2-7; TCRdb lists TRBD1, though no DNA is available to test this call. The germline gives CDR1 DFQATT, CDR2 SNEGSKA (reference sequence). CDR3 length: 15 amino acids.

The chain has TRBV6-4 and TRBJ2-1; lacking DNA, the TRBD1 call made by TCRdb goes unchecked. CDR1 is MRHNA, CDR2 SNTAGT, per germline. CDR3 size: 16 residues. The CDR3 sequence: CASSDNTGGPYNEQFF.

The rearrangement uses TRBV6-5 and TRBJ1-2; TCRdb gives TRBD1 as the D gene, but with no DNA this cannot be confirmed. Germline V gives CDR1 MNHEY, CDR2 SVGAGI. The CDR3 is 16 residues long. This CDR3 is CASSYSRGGDDYGYTF.

The genes are TRBV30 and TRBJ2-2; checking the TCRdb D call of TRBD1 is not possible without DNA. Germline V gene lookup returns CDR1 GTSNPN and CDR2 SVGIG (reference sequence). The CDR3 is 12 residues long. The CDR3: CAWQTGAGELFF. Variable domain in full (rest from reference TRBV30 and TRBJ2-2): SQTIHQWPATLVQPVGSPLSLECTVEGTSNPNLYWYRQAAGRGLQLLFYSVGIGQISSEVPQNLSASRPQDRQFILSSKKLLLSDSGFYLCAWQTGAGELFFGEGSRLTVL.

The chain has TRBV3-1 and TRBJ2-2; checking the TCRdb D call of TRBD1 is not possible without DNA. The CDR3 is 16 residues long. Germline V gene sequence: CDR1 LGHDT, CDR2 YNNKEL (reference sequence). Here the CDR3 reads CASSQGDRGKHGELFF. Looking up the rest from reference TRBV3-1 and TRBJ2-2 gives the full variable domain: DTAVSQTPKYLVTQMGNDKSIKCEQNLGHDTMYWYKQDSKKFLKIMFSYNNKELIINETVPNRFSPKSPDKAHLNLHINSLELGDSAVYFCASSQGDRGKHGELFFGEGSRLTVL.

The V and J genes are TRBV24-1 and TRBJ2-4; TCRdb names TRBD1, which stays unverified in the absence of DNA. Germline V lookup: CDR1 KGHDR, CDR2 SFDVKD. CDR3 length: 16 amino acids. The chain's CDR3 is CATSEPSTGGMDIQYF.

The chain uses TRBV6-1 and TRBJ2-7; no DNA is available, so the TRBD1 call from TCRdb remains unchecked. This CDR3 region has 14 residues. Germline V lookup: CDR1 MNHNS, CDR2 SASEGT. The CDR3 region is CASTRGAPGNVQYF.

V gene TRBV5-5 combines with J gene TRBJ1-5; TCRdb indicates TRBD1, and absent DNA this call remains unverified. Germline assignment: CDR1 SGHKS and CDR2 YYEKEE (reference sequence). The CDR3 length is 18 residues. CDR3 sequence reads: CASSLSPLTGYSNQPQHF.

J is TRBJ1-4 and V is TRBV5-1; TCRdb's assignment of TRBD1 cannot be checked, as there is no DNA. Germline loops: CDR1 SGHRS, CDR2 YFSETQ. The CDR3 covers 18 residues. The CDR3 sequence: CASRWGPTRNTTNEKLFF.

The genes are TRBV12-3 or TRBV12-4 and TRBJ2-4; lacking DNA, the TRBD1 call made by TCRdb goes unchecked. CDR3 length: 18 amino acids. The CDR3 region is CASSPGDRVEKAKNIQYF.

The chain uses TRBV12-3 or TRBV12-4 and TRBJ2-5; TCRdb reports TRBD1, a call that lacks DNA to check it against. This CDR3 region has 14 residues. The CDR3 loop reads CASSLSGGSETQYF.

The rearrangement uses TRBV19 and TRBJ2-7. CDR3 length equals 15 residues. Germline CDR1 LNHDA, CDR2 SQIVND (reference sequence). The CDR3 sequence: CASSIDRQASYEQYF.

The rearrangement uses TRBV27 and TRBJ2-7; checking the TCRdb D call of TRBD1 is not possible without DNA. Per germline, CDR1 MNHEY and CDR2 SMNVEV (reference sequence). This CDR3 has 14 amino acids. The CDR3 here is CASASGQGSYEQYF.

The CDR3: CASSEGGGRAEAFF. The chain carries TRBV2 and TRBJ1-1. The CDR3 runs to 14 residues. Germline V gene sequence: CDR1 SNHLY, CDR2 FYNNEI.

The J gene is TRBJ2-2, the V gene TRBV19. Germline V gene sequence: CDR1 LNHDA, CDR2 SQIVND (reference sequence). This CDR3 has 13 amino acids. CDR3 amino acids: CASSTINTGELFF.

The V gene is TRBV12-3 or TRBV12-4, the J gene TRBJ1-3; checking the TCRdb D call of TRBD1 is not possible without DNA. CDR3 length: 17 amino acids. The CDR3 is CASTDKGAAFSGNTIYF.

V is TRBV29-1 and J is TRBJ2-1; as DNA is missing, the TRBD2 call by TCRdb cannot be tested. The CDR3 has 16 amino acids. Germline values: CDR1 SQVTM, CDR2 ANQGSEA. CDR3 residues: CSVEGGRAQSYNEQFF.

J is TRBJ2-7 and V is TRBV20-1; TCRdb names TRBD2, which stays unverified in the absence of DNA. The germline V gene encodes CDR1 DFQATT and CDR2 SNEGSKA (reference sequence). There are 16 residues in the CDR3. The CDR3 region is CSARALIAGLSYEQYF.

This chain links TRBV5-1 with TRBJ1-2. CDR3 length: 14 residues. CDR1 SGHRS and CDR2 YFSETQ come from the germline V gene. The CDR3 loop reads CASSLGGGTYGYTF.

The genes are TRBV7-2 and TRBJ2-5. The CDR3 contains 17 residues. CDR1 SGHTA and CDR2 FQGNSA come from the germline V gene. The CDR3 region is CASSFVSGRPYQETQYF.

The chain employs TRBV6-4 and TRBJ2-1; the TCRdb call, TRBD1, lacks DNA for checking. The CDR3 consists of 13 residues. The germline V gene encodes CDR1 MRHNA and CDR2 SNTAGT. CDR3 sequence: CASSSGTVNEQFF.

V usage is TRBV7-2 and J usage is TRBJ2-3. CDR1 and CDR2 from the germline V gene are SGHTA and FQGNSA. CDR3 length: 13 residues. The CDR3 is CASSLPGTDTQYF.

The V call is TRBV11-1, the J call TRBJ2-7; TCRdb selects TRBD2, and the lack of DNA leaves this call unchecked. CDR3 length equals 13 residues. CDR1 and CDR2 from the germline V gene are SGHAT and FQDESV (reference sequence). CDR3 protein: CASSFWTSGGQYF. The whole variable domain, remainder taken from reference TRBV11-1 and TRBJ2-7, is EAEVAQSPRYKITEKSQAVAFWCDPISGHATLYWYRQILGQGPELLVQFQDESVVDDSQLPKDRFSAERLKGVDSTLKIQPAELGDSAMYLCASSFWTSGGQYFGPGTRLTVT.

The genes are TRBV6-2 or TRBV6-3 and TRBJ2-7; TCRdb gives TRBD1 as the D gene, but with no DNA this cannot be confirmed. Germline V gene lookup returns CDR1 MNHEY and CDR2 SVGEGT. The CDR3 extends over 14 amino acids. The CDR3 here is CASRNWRQGYEQYF.